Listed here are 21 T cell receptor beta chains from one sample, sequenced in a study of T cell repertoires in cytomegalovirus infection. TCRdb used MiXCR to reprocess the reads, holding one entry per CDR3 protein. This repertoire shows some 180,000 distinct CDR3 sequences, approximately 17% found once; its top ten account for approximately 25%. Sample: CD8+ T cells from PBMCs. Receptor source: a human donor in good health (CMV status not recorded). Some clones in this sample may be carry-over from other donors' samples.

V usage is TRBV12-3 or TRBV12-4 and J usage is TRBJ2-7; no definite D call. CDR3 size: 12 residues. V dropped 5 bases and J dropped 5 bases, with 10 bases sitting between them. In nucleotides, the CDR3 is TGTGCCAGCAGTCCTCCGGGTGACGAGCAGTACTTC. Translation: CASSPPGDEQYF.

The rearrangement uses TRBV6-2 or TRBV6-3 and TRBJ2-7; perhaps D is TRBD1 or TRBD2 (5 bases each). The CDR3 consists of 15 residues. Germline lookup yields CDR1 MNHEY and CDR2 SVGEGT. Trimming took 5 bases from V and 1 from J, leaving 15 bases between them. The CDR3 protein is CASSDRGGRSYEQYF. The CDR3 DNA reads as TGTGCCAGCAGTGATCGGGGCGGAAGATCCTACGAGCAGTACTTC.

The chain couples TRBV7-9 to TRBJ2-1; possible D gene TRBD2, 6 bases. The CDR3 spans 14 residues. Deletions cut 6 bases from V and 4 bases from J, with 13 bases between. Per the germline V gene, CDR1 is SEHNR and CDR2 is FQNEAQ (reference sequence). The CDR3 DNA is TGTGCCAGCAGGGCTACCGGGAGTTACAATGAGCAGTTCTTC. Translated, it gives CASRATGSYNEQFF.

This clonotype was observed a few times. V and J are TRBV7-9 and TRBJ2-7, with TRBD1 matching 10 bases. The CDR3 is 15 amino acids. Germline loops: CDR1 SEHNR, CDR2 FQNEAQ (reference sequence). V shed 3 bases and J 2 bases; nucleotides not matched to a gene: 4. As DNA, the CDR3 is TGTGCCAGCAGCTTTCCGGGACAGGGGACCTACGAGCAGTACTTC. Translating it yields CASSFPGQGTYEQYF.

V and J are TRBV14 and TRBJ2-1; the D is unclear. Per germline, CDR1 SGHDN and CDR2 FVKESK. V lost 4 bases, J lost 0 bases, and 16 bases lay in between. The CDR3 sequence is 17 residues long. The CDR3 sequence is CASSLWVGLNSYNEQFF. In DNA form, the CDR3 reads TGTGCCAGCAGCCTTTGGGTAGGGTTAAACTCCTACAATGAGCAGTTCTTC.

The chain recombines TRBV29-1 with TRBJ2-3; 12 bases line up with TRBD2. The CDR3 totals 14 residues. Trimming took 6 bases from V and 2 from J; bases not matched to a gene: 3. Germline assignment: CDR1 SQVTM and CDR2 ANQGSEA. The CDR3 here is CSVRTSGATDTQYF. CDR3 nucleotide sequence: TGCAGCGTCCGGACTAGCGGGGCCACAGATACGCAGTATTTT.

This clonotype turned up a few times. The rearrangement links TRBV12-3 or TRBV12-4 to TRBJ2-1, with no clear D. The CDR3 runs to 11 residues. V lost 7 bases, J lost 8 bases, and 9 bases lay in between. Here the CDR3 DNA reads TGTGCCAGCATTAGCCTCCATGAGCAGTTCTTC. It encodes CASISLHEQFF.

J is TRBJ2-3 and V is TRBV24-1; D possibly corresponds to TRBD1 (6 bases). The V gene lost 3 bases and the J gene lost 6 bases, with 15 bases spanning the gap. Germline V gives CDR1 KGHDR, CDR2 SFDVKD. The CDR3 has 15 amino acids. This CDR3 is CATSDRQVRGDTQYF. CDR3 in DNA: TGTGCCACCAGTGATAGACAGGTCCGAGGGGATACGCAGTATTTT.

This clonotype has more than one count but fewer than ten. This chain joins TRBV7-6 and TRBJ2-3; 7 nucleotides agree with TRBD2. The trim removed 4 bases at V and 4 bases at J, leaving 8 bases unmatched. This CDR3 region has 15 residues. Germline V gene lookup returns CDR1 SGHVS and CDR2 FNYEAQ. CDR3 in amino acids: CASSYLGGSADTQYF. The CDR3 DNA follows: TGTGCCAGCAGCTACCTGGGAGGGAGCGCAGATACGCAGTATTTT.

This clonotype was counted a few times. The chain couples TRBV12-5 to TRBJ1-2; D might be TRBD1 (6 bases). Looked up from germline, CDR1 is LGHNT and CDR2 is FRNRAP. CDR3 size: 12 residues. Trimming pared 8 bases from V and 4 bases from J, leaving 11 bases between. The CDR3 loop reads CASLGAGYGYTF. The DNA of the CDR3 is TGTGCTAGTTTGGGGGCGGGCTATGGCTACACCTTC.

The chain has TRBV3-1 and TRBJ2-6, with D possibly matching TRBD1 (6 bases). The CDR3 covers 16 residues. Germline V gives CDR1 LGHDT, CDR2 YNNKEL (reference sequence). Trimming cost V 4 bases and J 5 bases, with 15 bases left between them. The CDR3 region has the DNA TGTGCCAGCAGCCGTACGCAGGGACAACGGGCCAACGTCCTGACTTTC. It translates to CASSRTQGQRANVLTF. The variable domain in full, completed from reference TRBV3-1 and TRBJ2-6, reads DTAVSQTPKYLVTQMGNDKSIKCEQNLGHDTMYWYKQDSKKFLKIMFSYNNKELIINETVPNRFSPKSPDKAHLNLHINSLELGDSAVYFCASSRTQGQRANVLTFGAGSRLTVL.

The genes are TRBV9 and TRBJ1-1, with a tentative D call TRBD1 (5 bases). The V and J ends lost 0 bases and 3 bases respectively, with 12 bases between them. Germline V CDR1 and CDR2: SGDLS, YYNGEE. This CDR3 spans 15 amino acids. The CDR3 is CASSVEGGVHTEAFF. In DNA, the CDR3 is TGTGCCAGCAGCGTAGAGGGAGGGGTGCACACTGAAGCTTTCTTT.

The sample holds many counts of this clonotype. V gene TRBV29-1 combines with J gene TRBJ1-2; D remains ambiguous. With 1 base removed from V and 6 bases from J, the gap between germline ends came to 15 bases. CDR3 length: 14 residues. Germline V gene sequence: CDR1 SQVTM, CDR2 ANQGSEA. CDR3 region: CSVEAQEAWNGYTF. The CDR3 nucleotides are TGCAGCGTTGAAGCACAAGAGGCGTGGAATGGCTACACCTTC.

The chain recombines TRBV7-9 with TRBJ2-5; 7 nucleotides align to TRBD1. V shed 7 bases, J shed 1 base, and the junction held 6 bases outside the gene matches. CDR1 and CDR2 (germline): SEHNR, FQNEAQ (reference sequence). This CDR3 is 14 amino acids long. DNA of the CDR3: TGTGCCAGCATCGGGACAGCTATCCAAGAGACCCAGTACTTC. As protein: CASIGTAIQETQYF.

The CDR3 protein is CASSPTGHEQFF. Written as DNA, the CDR3 is TGTGCCAGCAGTCCGACTGGCCATGAGCAGTTCTTC. This chain connects TRBV12-3 or TRBV12-4 to TRBJ2-1; D not certain. CDR3 length equals 12 residues. The V end was cut by 5 bases, the J end by 8 bases, with 10 bases between.

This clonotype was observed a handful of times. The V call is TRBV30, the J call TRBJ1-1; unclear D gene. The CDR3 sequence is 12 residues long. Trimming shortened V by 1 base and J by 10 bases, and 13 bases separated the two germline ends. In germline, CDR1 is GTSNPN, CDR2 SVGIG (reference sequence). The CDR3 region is CAWSGQLAGAFF. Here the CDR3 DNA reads TGTGCCTGGAGTGGGCAGCTAGCAGGAGCTTTCTTT.

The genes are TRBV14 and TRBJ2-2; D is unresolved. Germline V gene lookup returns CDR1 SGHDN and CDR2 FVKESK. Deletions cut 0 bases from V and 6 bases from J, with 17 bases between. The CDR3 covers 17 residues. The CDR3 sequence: CASSQERPALRAGELFF. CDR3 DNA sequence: TGTGCCAGCAGCCAAGAACGGCCTGCACTAAGGGCCGGGGAGCTGTTTTTT.

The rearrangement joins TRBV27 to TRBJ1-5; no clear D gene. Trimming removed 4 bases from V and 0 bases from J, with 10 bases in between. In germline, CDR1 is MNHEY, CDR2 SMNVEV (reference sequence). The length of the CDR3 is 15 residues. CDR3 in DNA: TGTGCCAGCAGTTCTCTTGTGTATAGCAATCAGCCCCAGCATTTT. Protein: CASSSLVYSNQPQHF.

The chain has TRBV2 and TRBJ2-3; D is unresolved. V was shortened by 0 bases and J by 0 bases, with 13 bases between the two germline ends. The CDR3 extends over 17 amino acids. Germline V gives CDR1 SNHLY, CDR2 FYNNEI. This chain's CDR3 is CASSEASRSPSTDTQYF. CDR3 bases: TGTGCCAGCAGTGAAGCATCGAGGTCCCCAAGCACAGATACGCAGTATTTT.

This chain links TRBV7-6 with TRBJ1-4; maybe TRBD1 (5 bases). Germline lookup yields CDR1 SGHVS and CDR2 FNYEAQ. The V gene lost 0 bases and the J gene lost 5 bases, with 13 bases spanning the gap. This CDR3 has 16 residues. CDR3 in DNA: TGTGCCAGCAGCTTAGCGGTGGGACGGAGAAATGAAAAACTGTTTTTT. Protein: CASSLAVGRRNEKLFF.

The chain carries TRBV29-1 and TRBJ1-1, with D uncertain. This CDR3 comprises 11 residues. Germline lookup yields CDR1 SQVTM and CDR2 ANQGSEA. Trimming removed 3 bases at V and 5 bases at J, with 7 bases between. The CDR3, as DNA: TGCAGCGTTGACCCTAGGACTGAAGCTTTCTTT. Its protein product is CSVDPRTEAFF.